This is a list of T cell receptor beta chains from one sample in a study of CD8+ T cells in alopecia areata. The table came from immunoSEQ multiplex PCR; TCRdb's copy has only in-frame clones and leaves some out. This sample has more than 90,000 clones, with less than 75% found just once. The specimen comprised CD8+ T cells sorted from blood, sampled at week 24, from a patient treated with tofacitinib. These receptor sequences come from a human donor with alopecia areata. The CDR3 runs from the conserved cysteine through the conserved F or W. A D gene is named only where the DNA matches it firmly. Clone size is given for some rows only: seen once, a few or many times, or a class if the clone is expanded.

CDR3nt: TGTGCCAGCAGTATCACGGGGGGGCCCGGGACCCAGTACTTC
CDR3aa: CASSITGGPGTQYF
v_gene: TRBV27
j_gene: TRBJ2-5
d_gene: TRBD2
abundance: NA

CDR3nt: TGTGCCAGCAGCGCCGGGACCGAATATGGCTACACCTTC
CDR3aa: CASSAGTEYGYTF
v_gene: TRBV9
j_gene: TRBJ1-2
d_gene: NA
abundance: NA

CDR3nt: TGCAGCGTTATCGAACCGGGACAGGGGGGCTACGAGCAGTACTTC
CDR3aa: CSVIEPGQGGYEQYF
v_gene: TRBV29-1
j_gene: TRBJ2-7
d_gene: TRBD1
abundance: NA

CDR3nt: TGTGCCAGCAGCTTAGCTGACAATGAGCAGTTCTTC
CDR3aa: CASSLADNEQFF
v_gene: TRBV13
j_gene: TRBJ2-1
d_gene: NA
abundance: NA

CDR3nt: TGTGCCAGCAGTGACCCCTCGATTCCTTATACAGATACGCAGTATTTT
CDR3aa: CASSDPSIPYTDTQYF
v_gene: TRBV2
j_gene: TRBJ2-3
d_gene: NA
abundance: NA

CDR3nt: TGTGCCAGCAGCCTCTCGCGTACTAGCGGATACAATGAGCAGTTCTTC
CDR3aa: CASSLSRTSGYNEQFF
v_gene: TRBV11-2
j_gene: TRBJ2-1
d_gene: TRBD2
abundance: NA

CDR3nt: TGTGCCAGCACCCCAGGCGGCTACACCTTC
CDR3aa: CASTPGGYTF
v_gene: TRBV27
j_gene: TRBJ1-2
d_gene: NA
abundance: NA

CDR3nt: TGTGCCTGGAGTGTACCTCACGGCTACACCTTC
CDR3aa: CAWSVPHGYTF
v_gene: TRBV30
j_gene: TRBJ1-2
d_gene: NA
abundance: few

CDR3nt: TGTGCCAGCAGTGAAGCGGGGGGTGGTGCGCACTACGAGCAGTACTTC
CDR3aa: CASSEAGGGAHYEQYF
v_gene: TRBV2
j_gene: TRBJ2-7
d_gene: NA
abundance: few

CDR3nt: TGTGCCAGCAGTGAATCTGGATTTGAGCAGTTCTTC
CDR3aa: CASSESGFEQFF
v_gene: TRBV6-1
j_gene: TRBJ2-1
d_gene: NA
abundance: once

CDR3nt: TGTGCCAGCAGCTTATCTCAATTGGGAGGCTACACCTTC
CDR3aa: CASSLSQLGGYTF
v_gene: TRBV7-6
j_gene: TRBJ1-2
d_gene: NA
abundance: NA

CDR3nt: TGTGCCTGGAAAAACCCGACTAGGTCTCTCGGGGAGCTGTTTTTT
CDR3aa: CAWKNPTRSLGELFF
v_gene: TRBV30
j_gene: TRBJ2-2
d_gene: NA
abundance: NA

CDR3nt: TGCGCCAGCAGATTCAACGCCTACGAGCAGTACTTC
CDR3aa: CASRFNAYEQYF
v_gene: TRBV5-1
j_gene: TRBJ2-7
d_gene: NA
abundance: NA

CDR3nt: TGTGCCAGCAGTTACTCTATGGGGCGCGGGGCCAACGTCCTGACTTTC
CDR3aa: CASSYSMGRGANVLTF
v_gene: TRBV6-5
j_gene: TRBJ2-6
d_gene: NA
abundance: few

CDR3nt: TGTGCCTGGAGTGTGGATGGGACAGGCAATCAGCCCCAGCATTTT
CDR3aa: CAWSVDGTGNQPQHF
v_gene: TRBV30
j_gene: TRBJ1-5
d_gene: TRBD1
abundance: NA

CDR3nt: TGTGCCAGCGCGGGGGGCAAGATCAACTATGGCTACACCTTC
CDR3aa: CASAGGKINYGYTF
v_gene: TRBV2
j_gene: TRBJ1-2
d_gene: NA
abundance: NA

CDR3nt: TGCGCCAGCAGCCAACCTCCGGGACAGGGGCAAGAGACCCAGTACTTC
CDR3aa: CASSQPPGQGQETQYF
v_gene: TRBV4-1
j_gene: TRBJ2-5
d_gene: TRBD1
abundance: NA

CDR3nt: TGTGCCAGTAGTCCGGGGTTCTATGGCTACACCTTC
CDR3aa: CASSPGFYGYTF
v_gene: TRBV19
j_gene: TRBJ1-2
d_gene: NA
abundance: few

CDR3nt: TGTGCCAGCAGTCTTAGCGGGGGCCCCACAGATACGCAGTATTTT
CDR3aa: CASSLSGGPTDTQYF
v_gene: TRBV6-5
j_gene: TRBJ2-3
d_gene: TRBD2
abundance: few

CDR3nt: TGTGCCAGCAGTTACTCGACAGGCTGGGGCACAGATACGCAGTATTTT
CDR3aa: CASSYSTGWGTDTQYF
v_gene: TRBV6-5
j_gene: TRBJ2-3
d_gene: NA
abundance: NA

CDR3nt: TGCGCCAGCAGCTTGTTCAGGGAGCGGGCCGGGGAGCTGTTTTTT
CDR3aa: CASSLFRERAGELFF
v_gene: TRBV5-1
j_gene: TRBJ2-2
d_gene: NA
abundance: few

CDR3nt: TGTGCCAGCAGTCCGGCCCTCGGCGAGCAGTACTTC
CDR3aa: CASSPALGEQYF
v_gene: TRBV27
j_gene: TRBJ2-7
d_gene: NA
abundance: NA

CDR3nt: TGTGCCAGCAGTTACTTGTCTGGCACAGATACGCAGTATTTT
CDR3aa: CASSYLSGTDTQYF
v_gene: TRBV6-5
j_gene: TRBJ2-3
d_gene: NA
abundance: NA

CDR3nt: TGTGCCAGCAGCGTAGGCCCAGATACGCAGTATTTT
CDR3aa: CASSVGPDTQYF
v_gene: TRBV9
j_gene: TRBJ2-3
d_gene: NA
abundance: NA

CDR3nt: TGTGCCAGCAGCCTGGGACAGCAAGAGACCCAGTACTTC
CDR3aa: CASSLGQQETQYF
v_gene: TRBV5-6
j_gene: TRBJ2-5
d_gene: TRBD1
abundance: once

CDR3nt: TGCGCCAGCAGGGATAGCGGCACCGGGGAGCTGTTTTTT
CDR3aa: CASRDSGTGELFF
v_gene: TRBV4-1
j_gene: TRBJ2-2
d_gene: NA
abundance: few

CDR3nt: TGTGCCAGCAGTCCTCGGGAGGGACGCTATGGCTACACCTTC
CDR3aa: CASSPREGRYGYTF
v_gene: TRBV27
j_gene: TRBJ1-2
d_gene: NA
abundance: NA

CDR3nt: TGCGCCAGCAGCTACGGACAGTCCTACGAGCAGTACTTC
CDR3aa: CASSYGQSYEQYF
v_gene: TRBV5-1
j_gene: TRBJ2-7
d_gene: NA
abundance: NA

CDR3nt: TGCAGCGTTATCACGCCGGGACAGGGAGTAAAAAAACTGTTTTTT
CDR3aa: CSVITPGQGVKKLFF
v_gene: TRBV29-1
j_gene: TRBJ1-4
d_gene: TRBD1
abundance: NA

CDR3nt: TGTGCCAGCAGCTTAAGGATGGGACTAGCGGTGGGGGGCGAGCAGTACTTC
CDR3aa: CASSLRMGLAVGGEQYF
v_gene: TRBV11-2
j_gene: TRBJ2-7
d_gene: TRBD2
abundance: NA

CDR3nt: TGTGCCAGCTCACCCGACAGGGGGCCGGTCGGCTACACCTTC
CDR3aa: CASSPDRGPVGYTF
v_gene: TRBV18
j_gene: TRBJ1-2
d_gene: TRBD1
abundance: NA

CDR3nt: TGTGCCAGCAGTGAATTAGCGGGAACCTACAATGAGCAGTTCTTC
CDR3aa: CASSELAGTYNEQFF
v_gene: TRBV6-1
j_gene: TRBJ2-1
d_gene: TRBD2
abundance: NA

CDR3nt: TGTGCCAGCAGCTTAGTGGACAGGGGAAAGAATGAGCAGTTCTTC
CDR3aa: CASSLVDRGKNEQFF
v_gene: TRBV7-9
j_gene: TRBJ2-1
d_gene: TRBD1
abundance: NA

CDR3nt: TGCGCCAGCAGCCAAGACCCGGGATGGGACGAGCAGTACTTC
CDR3aa: CASSQDPGWDEQYF
v_gene: TRBV4-1
j_gene: TRBJ2-7
d_gene: NA
abundance: NA

CDR3nt: TGTGCCAGCAAATTCGGGTTTTCCTCCTACAATGAGCAGTTCTTC
CDR3aa: CASKFGFSSYNEQFF
v_gene: TRBV14
j_gene: TRBJ2-1
d_gene: NA
abundance: NA

CDR3nt: TGTGCCAGCAGTGAAGGGACCGATTACGAGCAGTACTTC
CDR3aa: CASSEGTDYEQYF
v_gene: TRBV6-1
j_gene: TRBJ2-7
d_gene: NA
abundance: NA

CDR3nt: TGTGCCAGCAGCGGGGGTGGAGAGCAGTACTTC
CDR3aa: CASSGGGEQYF
v_gene: TRBV11-2
j_gene: TRBJ2-7
d_gene: NA
abundance: NA

CDR3nt: TGTGCCAGCAGCGCCCTGAAAGGCTACACCTTC
CDR3aa: CASSALKGYTF
v_gene: TRBV9
j_gene: TRBJ1-2
d_gene: NA
abundance: NA

CDR3nt: TGTGCCTGGGCTCCCTTTGATGGGACAGGGTATGGCTACACCTTC
CDR3aa: CAWAPFDGTGYGYTF
v_gene: TRBV30
j_gene: TRBJ1-2
d_gene: TRBD1
abundance: NA

CDR3nt: TGTGCCAGCGGAACGACAGGGGGCAATCAGCCCCAGCATTTT
CDR3aa: CASGTTGGNQPQHF
v_gene: TRBV27
j_gene: TRBJ1-5
d_gene: TRBD1
abundance: NA

CDR3nt: TGTGCCAGCAGCGTCCGAGGAGCTAGCGGTTTCTCCTACGAGCAGTACTTC
CDR3aa: CASSVRGASGFSYEQYF
v_gene: TRBV5-6
j_gene: TRBJ2-7
d_gene: TRBD2
abundance: NA

CDR3nt: TGCGCCAGCAGCCAAGATCCAAGAGAGCAGTACTTC
CDR3aa: CASSQDPREQYF
v_gene: TRBV4-1
j_gene: TRBJ2-7
d_gene: NA
abundance: NA

CDR3nt: TGTGCCAGCAGCTTTCGACAGGGCATCTACGAGCAGTACTTC
CDR3aa: CASSFRQGIYEQYF
v_gene: TRBV13
j_gene: TRBJ2-7
d_gene: TRBD1
abundance: NA

CDR3nt: TGTGCCAGCAGTGACAGGGAGGGCAATCAGCCCCAGCATTTT
CDR3aa: CASSDREGNQPQHF
v_gene: TRBV27
j_gene: TRBJ1-5
d_gene: TRBD1
abundance: once

CDR3nt: TGTGCCAGTAGTGCTCGGGGGCTGATGAACACTGAAGCTTTCTTT
CDR3aa: CASSARGLMNTEAFF
v_gene: TRBV19
j_gene: TRBJ1-1
d_gene: NA
abundance: few

CDR3nt: TGCAGCGTTGAGGAAGCGGGGAGGCCCTACAATGAGCAGTTCTTC
CDR3aa: CSVEEAGRPYNEQFF
v_gene: TRBV29-1
j_gene: TRBJ2-1
d_gene: TRBD2
abundance: NA

CDR3nt: TGCGCCAGCAGCCCAGAACAGGGTTTTCAGCCCCAGCATTTT
CDR3aa: CASSPEQGFQPQHF
v_gene: TRBV4-1
j_gene: TRBJ1-5
d_gene: NA
abundance: NA

CDR3nt: TGTGCCTGGAGTGTACGTCAGGGGTTTGGTTCACCCCTCCACTTT
CDR3aa: CAWSVRQGFGSPLHF
v_gene: TRBV30
j_gene: TRBJ1-6
d_gene: NA
abundance: NA

CDR3nt: TGTGCCAGCAGCTTAGAATTTGGCTACTCAGCAGATACGCAGTATTTT
CDR3aa: CASSLEFGYSADTQYF
v_gene: TRBV11-1
j_gene: TRBJ2-3
d_gene: NA
abundance: few

CDR3nt: TGTGCCAGCAGCCAAGGGACCTACACTGAAGCTTTCTTT
CDR3aa: CASSQGTYTEAFF
v_gene: TRBV6-5
j_gene: TRBJ1-1
d_gene: NA
abundance: once

CDR3nt: TGTGCCAGCAGCTACCACGGGGGGACCCCAGATACGCAGTATTTT
CDR3aa: CASSYHGGTPDTQYF
v_gene: TRBV14
j_gene: TRBJ2-3
d_gene: TRBD2
abundance: NA

CDR3nt: TGCGCCAGCAGCCAAGGGCAGGGTTCAGCAGATACGCAGTATTTT
CDR3aa: CASSQGQGSADTQYF
v_gene: TRBV4-3
j_gene: TRBJ2-3
d_gene: NA
abundance: few

CDR3nt: TGTGCCAGCAGCTTAGGAGGGGTGGGCACTGAAGCTTTCTTT
CDR3aa: CASSLGGVGTEAFF
v_gene: TRBV7-8
j_gene: TRBJ1-1
d_gene: NA
abundance: NA

CDR3nt: TGTGCCAGCAGTGTCCAGGGGGCGAATGTCCGCTCACCCCTCCACTTT
CDR3aa: CASSVQGANVRSPLHF
v_gene: TRBV2
j_gene: TRBJ1-6
d_gene: TRBD1
abundance: NA

CDR3nt: TGTGCCAGCAGCTTCGAGGGTTACTACAATGAGCAGTTCTTC
CDR3aa: CASSFEGYYNEQFF
v_gene: TRBV5-6
j_gene: TRBJ2-1
d_gene: NA
abundance: NA

CDR3nt: TGCGCCAGCAGTCAAGGGACAGCGAACGCCTACGAGCAGTACTTC
CDR3aa: CASSQGTANAYEQYF
v_gene: TRBV23-1
j_gene: TRBJ2-7
d_gene: TRBD1
abundance: NA

CDR3nt: TGTGCCAGCAGTGAAACTGTAGCGGTGAACACCGGGGAGCTGTTTTTT
CDR3aa: CASSETVAVNTGELFF
v_gene: TRBV2
j_gene: TRBJ2-2
d_gene: NA
abundance: few

CDR3nt: TGCGCCAGCAGCCGGACAGGGGGGAACACTGAAGCTTTCTTT
CDR3aa: CASSRTGGNTEAFF
v_gene: TRBV4-1
j_gene: TRBJ1-1
d_gene: TRBD1
abundance: NA